Below are 16 T cell receptor beta chains sequenced from a single sample in a study of T cells in Graves' hyperthyroidism and ophthalmopathy. Amplification of TCR beta CDR3 regions was performed using RNA transcripts as template. Researchers ran a first-round RT-PCR on the TCR CDR3 using the HTBI primer set. Using its own MiXCR run on the multiplex PCR reads, TCRdb lists one record per CDR3 protein. The top ten hold about an eighth of the sample, which has 250,000 or so distinct CDR3 sequences, about 14% seen once. The source material was blood. All receptors derive from a woman aged 40 to 50 with Graves' hyperthyroidism that later progressed to Graves' ophthalmopathy.

This clonotype has at least ten counts. The chain combines TRBV2 with TRBJ2-1; TRBD2 aligns across 10 bases. Trimming took 7 bases from V and 3 from J; bases not matched to a gene: 3. Germline lookup yields CDR1 SNHLY and CDR2 FYNNEI. This CDR3 contains 14 residues. CDR3 residues: CASKREGIYNEQFF. Here the CDR3 DNA reads TGTGCCAGCAAGCGGGAGGGCATCTACAATGAGCAGTTCTTC.

This clonotype was observed many times. The CDR3 region has the DNA TGTGCCAGCACCCCCGGACTAGTCCAAGAGACCCAGTACTTC. Its translation is CASTPGLVQETQYF. This chain joins TRBV28 and TRBJ2-5; 7 bases line up with TRBD2. Looked up from germline, CDR1 is MDHEN and CDR2 is SYDVKM. CDR3 length: 14 amino acids. J was trimmed by 1 base and V by 7 bases; bases with no gene match: 6.

This clonotype was observed at least ten times. V gene TRBV28 combines with J gene TRBJ2-1, with 11 bases that match TRBD2. This CDR3 has 16 residues. CDR1 is MDHEN and CDR2 is SYDVKM in the germline V gene. V gave up 4 bases and J gave up 3 bases; unmatched junction bases: 5. Here the CDR3 DNA reads TGTGCCAGCAGTTCTCCTCTAGCGGGAGGCTACAATGAGCAGTTCTTC. Its translation: CASSSPLAGGYNEQFF.

The chain couples TRBV2 to TRBJ1-5; D is unresolved. Per germline, CDR1 SNHLY and CDR2 FYNNEI. Deletions cut 7 bases from V and 0 bases from J, with 13 bases between. CDR3 length equals 15 residues. CDR3 bases: TGTGCCAGCAAAGGAGGACCCTATAGCAATCAGCCCCAGCATTTT. Residues: CASKGGPYSNQPQHF.

This clonotype came up many times. The rearrangement uses TRBV15 and TRBJ2-7; a possible D gene is TRBD2 (5 bases). Germline V lookup: CDR1 LNHNV, CDR2 YYDKDF (reference sequence). The V gene lost 6 bases and the J gene lost 2 bases, with 17 bases spanning the gap. This CDR3 has 15 amino acids. Here the CDR3 reads CATSRNPTEAYEQYF. CDR3 in DNA: TGTGCCACCAGTCGGAACCCTACGGAGGCCTACGAGCAGTACTTC.

The CDR3 protein is CSVEAATASVIYF. The CDR3 DNA reads as TGCAGCGTTGAGGCCGCGACAGCCTCCGTGATATACTTC. This rearrangement joins TRBV29-1 to TRBJ2-4, with D perhaps TRBD1 (5 bases). Germline CDR1 SQVTM, CDR2 ANQGSEA. Trimming left V 3 bases short and J 16 bases short, with 22 bases between. The CDR3 runs 13 residues.

This clonotype was counted at least ten times. The chain joins TRBV20-1 to TRBJ2-7; 7 positions agree with TRBD2. V gave up 2 bases and J gave up 2 bases; unmatched junction bases: 9. Germline loops: CDR1 DFQATT, CDR2 SNEGSKA (reference sequence). The CDR3 spans 15 residues. The CDR3 loop reads CSARRLERETYEQYF. The CDR3 nucleotides read TGCAGTGCTAGAAGACTAGAGCGGGAAACCTACGAGCAGTACTTC.

This clonotype came up many times. The chain links TRBV19 to TRBJ2-5, with no clear D. V shed 3 bases and J shed 2 bases, with 13 bases lying between them. Germline V gives CDR1 LNHDA, CDR2 SQIVND (reference sequence). This CDR3 spans 15 amino acids. The CDR3 spells CASSMTQRYQETQYF. The DNA of the CDR3 is TGTGCCAGTAGTATGACACAAAGGTATCAAGAGACCCAGTACTTC. Full variable domain (outside the CDR3, taken from reference TRBV19 and TRBJ2-5): DGGITQSPKYLFRKEGQNVTLSCEQNLNHDAMYWYRQDPGQGLRLIYYSQIVNDFQKGDIAEGYSVSREKKESFPLTVTSAQKNPTAFYLCASSMTQRYQETQYFGPGTRLLVL.

This clonotype was found many times. The chain links TRBV11-2 to TRBJ1-1; a weak D match, TRBD1 (5 bases). CDR3 size: 20 residues. From germline, CDR1 is SGHAT and CDR2 FQNNGV. The germline V and J ends were trimmed by 0 bases and 1 base, with 24 bases remaining between them. The CDR3 sequence: CASSLDWGRPTPVRNTEAFF. The CDR3 bases are TGTGCCAGCAGCTTAGATTGGGGCAGACCCACCCCCGTTAGGAACACTGAAGCTTTCTTT.

This clonotype was found many times. The rearrangement joins TRBV18 to TRBJ2-2; D is possibly TRBD2 (6 bases). The ends were cut back, 2 bases at V and 3 bases at J, with 7 bases in the middle. The CDR3 consists of 14 residues. Germline V lookup: CDR1 KGHSH, CDR2 LQKENI. DNA of the CDR3: TGTGCCAGCTCACCAGGGACTCACACCGGGGAGCTGTTTTTT. This translates into CASSPGTHTGELFF.

This clonotype was detected a few times. The V gene is TRBV9, the J gene TRBJ1-1, with D possibly being TRBD1 (6 bases). Trimming removed 0 bases at V and 2 bases at J, with 11 bases between. Germline V gives CDR1 SGDLS, CDR2 YYNGEE. The CDR3 totals 15 residues. CDR3 loop: CASSVGGAYNTEAFF. The DNA of the CDR3 is TGTGCCAGCAGCGTAGGGGGGGCCTATAACACTGAAGCTTTCTTT. Full variable domain (remainder filled in from reference TRBV9 and TRBJ1-1): DSGVTQTPKHLITATGQRVTLRCSPRSGDLSVYWYQQSLDQGLQFLIQYYNGEERAKGNILERFSAQQFPDLHSELNLSSLELGDSALYFCASSVGGAYNTEAFFGQGTRLTVV.

In this sample, this clonotype turned up a few times. The J gene is TRBJ2-7, the V gene TRBV3-1, with 12 bases matching TRBD2. Germline V CDR1 and CDR2: LGHDT, YNNKEL (reference sequence). The CDR3 is 14 amino acids. Trimming at V came to 7 bases and at J to 6 bases, leaving 7 bases not matched to a gene. The CDR3 DNA sequence: TGTGCCAGCACCAATCTAGCGGGAGGGGCCGAGCAGTACTTC. It encodes CASTNLAGGAEQYF.

At least ten counts were recorded for this clonotype. V gene TRBV7-6 combines with J gene TRBJ2-5; TRBD2 agrees at 7 bases. Trimming cost V 5 bases and J 0 bases; bases outside gene matches: 9. This CDR3 is 16 amino acids long. From germline, CDR1 is SGHVS and CDR2 FNYEAQ. As DNA, the CDR3 is TGTGCCAGCAGCCTTGCTAGCGGACCGTACCAAGAGACCCAGTACTTC. It codes for CASSLASGPYQETQYF.

This chain uses TRBV20-1 with TRBJ2-1; no clear D. V lost 0 bases, J lost 8 bases, and 14 bases lay in between. Germline values: CDR1 DFQATT, CDR2 SNEGSKA (reference sequence). The CDR3 is 14 residues long. CDR3 sequence reads: CSARDVLGDDEQFF. The CDR3 DNA sequence: TGCAGTGCTAGAGATGTCCTAGGCGACGATGAGCAGTTCTTC.

V is TRBV10-3 and J is TRBJ2-5; 8 bases map to TRBD1. Germline V gene lookup returns CDR1 ENHRY and CDR2 SYGVKD. Germline trimming cut 6 bases from V and 4 bases from J; bases unmatched to any gene: 1. The CDR3 totals 12 residues. CDR3 bases: TGTGCCATCAGACAGGGGGGAGAGACCCAGTACTTC. It translates to CAIRQGGETQYF.

Notes on this clonotype: A much larger clone is a single base away; this may be a read error. V is TRBV19 and J is TRBJ2-1; 7 nucleotides agree with TRBD1. The CDR3 consists of 17 residues. CDR1 and CDR2 (germline): LNHDA, SQIVND (reference sequence). CDR3 residues: CASTPEPGQTIYNERFF. Here the CDR3 DNA reads TGTGCCAGTACCCCAGAGCCGGGACAGACGATTTACAATGAGCGGTTCTTC.